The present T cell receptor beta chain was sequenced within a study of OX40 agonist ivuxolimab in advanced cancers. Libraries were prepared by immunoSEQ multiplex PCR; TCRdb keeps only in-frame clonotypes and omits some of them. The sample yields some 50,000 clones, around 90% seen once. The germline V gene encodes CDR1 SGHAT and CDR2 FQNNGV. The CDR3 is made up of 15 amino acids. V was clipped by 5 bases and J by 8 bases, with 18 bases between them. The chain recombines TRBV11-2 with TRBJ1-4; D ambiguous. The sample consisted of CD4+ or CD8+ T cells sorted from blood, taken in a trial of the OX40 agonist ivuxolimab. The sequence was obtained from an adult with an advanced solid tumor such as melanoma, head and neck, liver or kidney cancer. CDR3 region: CASSPSFGPFEKLFF. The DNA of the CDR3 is TGTGCCAGCAGCCCCTCATTTGGGCCATTCGAAAAACTGTTTTTT.